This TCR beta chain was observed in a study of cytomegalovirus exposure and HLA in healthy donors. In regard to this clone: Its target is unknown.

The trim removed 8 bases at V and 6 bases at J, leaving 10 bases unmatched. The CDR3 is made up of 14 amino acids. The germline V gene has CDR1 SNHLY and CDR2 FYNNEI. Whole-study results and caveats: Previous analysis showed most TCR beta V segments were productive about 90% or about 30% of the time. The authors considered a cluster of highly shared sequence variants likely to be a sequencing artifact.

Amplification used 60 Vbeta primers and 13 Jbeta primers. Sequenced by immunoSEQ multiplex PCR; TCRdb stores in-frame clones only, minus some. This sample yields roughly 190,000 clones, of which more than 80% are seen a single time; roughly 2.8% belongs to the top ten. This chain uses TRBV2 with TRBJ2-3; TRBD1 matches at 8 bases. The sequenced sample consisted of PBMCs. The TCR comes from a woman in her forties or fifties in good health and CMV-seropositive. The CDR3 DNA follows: TGTGCCAGCTCCGGGACAGGAGGCTCGGATACGCAGTATTTT. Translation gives CASSGTGGSDTQYF.